This is a list of T cell receptor beta chains from one sample in a study of blood T cells in healthy people across ages. From the 5' RACE reads, TCRdb called clonotypes with MiXCR, one entry per CDR3 protein. Among about a million distinct CDR3 sequences listed, roughly half were seen once. Sequenced input: blood. The receptors were gathered from a woman aged 60-70 years in good health. The conserved cysteine and the conserved F or W are not part of the CDR3 here. The order of the fields is V gene, J gene, CDR3 protein.

TRBV11-1	TRBJ2-5	ASSLVRGRQETQY
TRBV4-2	TRBJ2-7	ASSPLLGGYEQY
TRBV6-1	TRBJ2-7	ASSEASGGSYEQY
TRBV11-2	TRBJ2-3	ASSATNYVDTQY
TRBV7-6	TRBJ2-4	ASSLPGSPLRQY
TRBV5-1	TRBJ2-7	ASSGLGQGVDEQY
TRBV6-2/TRBV6-3	TRBJ1-2	ASSSGALLGYT
TRBV5-1	TRBJ1-1	ASSVQGPHTEAF
TRBV7-2	TRBJ1-2	ASSLGTVPSQNYGYT
TRBV18	TRBJ2-3	ASSPRPRSGTDTQY
TRBV2	TRBJ2-1	ASSGPSGRIYEQF
TRBV20-1	TRBJ2-3	SARAALATDTQY
TRBV3-1	TRBJ1-6	ASSQGPAGSPLH
TRBV2	TRBJ2-1	ASRQGIDSYNGQF
TRBV20-1	-	SASSGVAGVYEQY
TRBV15	-	ATGVLRGRGLYEQY
TRBV5-1	TRBJ2-3	ASSPNRGRPDTQY
TRBV7-9	TRBJ2-1	ASSDSDRGNEQF
TRBV19	TRBJ1-5	ASSRDGGWDQPQH
TRBV5-1	TRBJ2-3	ASSPPREGAGDTQY
TRBV29-1	TRBJ2-2	STPDRGYTGELF
TRBV9	-	ASSVGPSGRVYEQY
TRBV19	-	AISMNYEQY
TRBV29-1	TRBJ2-7	SVGGQPSSYEQY
TRBV2	TRBJ1-2	ASSRLNYGYT
TRBV5-1	TRBJ2-4	ASSLTLAKNIQY
TRBV5-1	TRBJ2-4	ASSHGTSGMGNIQY
TRBV6-6	TRBJ2-1	ASSRDRGTYNEQF
TRBV21-1	-	ARGQIKRETQY
TRBV29-1	TRBJ1-2	SDNYGYT
TRBV25-1	TRBJ2-1	ASSGVDGHTYNEQF
TRBV6-2/TRBV6-3	TRBJ2-7	AKSGTSGYEQY
TRBV5-5	TRBJ2-3	ASSLQPGGTTDTQY
TRBV28	TRBJ2-7	ASSRPGPSDEQY
TRBV24-1	TRBJ2-5	ATSDSGGGGAQY
TRBV5-1	-	ASSPTRGARDEQY
TRBV20-1	TRBJ2-7	SADAGTLSYEQY
TRBV28	TRBJ2-5	ATVKLGEMRNEQY
TRBV12-3/TRBV12-4	-	ASSLYPETCEQY
TRBV7-2	TRBJ1-3	ASSRRGAGGNTIY
TRBV6-2/TRBV6-3	TRBJ2-5	ASAQETQY
TRBV4-3	TRBJ1-5	ASSQDRTGRGPQH
TRBV6-4	TRBJ2-3	ASSPTSEAADTQY
TRBV5-1	-	ASSSTSGSREQY
TRBV5-1	TRBJ2-3	ASSNTSGRTDTQY
TRBV20-1	TRBJ2-1	SANHRNGGAHEQF
TRBV7-2	TRBJ2-5	ASLQEQETQY
TRBV7-9	TRBJ2-6	ASSGSVWAGANVLT
TRBV12-3/TRBV12-4	TRBJ2-3	ASSRTQGPDTQY
TRBV7-3	-	ASSFGADGHEQY
TRBV9	-	TSSPRGGTQY
TRBV4-2	TRBJ2-7	ASRKLAGVYEQY
TRBV7-2	TRBJ2-7	ASSHGLGVFYEQY
TRBV7-9	TRBJ1-5	ASSPRDRFNQPQH
TRBV6-1	TRBJ1-4	ASSDRGQNEKLF
TRBV5-5	TRBJ2-7	ASSLGYKQY
TRBV19	TRBJ2-1	ASRAYRELREQF
TRBV28	TRBJ2-7	ASSFYGGKLEQY
TRBV5-1	TRBJ2-7	ASSSRGTGEKVGEQY